These 29 T cell receptor beta chains share one sample of origin, sequenced in a study of blood T cell repertoires in COVID-19. Profiling relied on immunoSEQ multiplex PCR, and the TCRdb table lists in-frame clones only, not all of them. The sample has under 200,000 clones; over 70% are singletons. The sample taken for sequencing was PBMCs or T cells enriched from blood (not recorded which). These receptors all stem from a man aged 45-65 years who had recovered from COVID-19.

The rearrangement uses TRBV11-3 and TRBJ2-7, with D unclear. The germline CDR1 and CDR2 sequences are SGHNT and YENEEA. V dropped 3 bases and J dropped 1 base, with 4 bases sitting between them. The CDR3 is 12 residues long. The CDR3 DNA reads TGTGCCAGCAGCTTTCCTTCCTACGAGCAGTACTTC. This gives the protein CASSFPSYEQYF.

Written as DNA, the CDR3 is TGCGCCAGCAGCATGGACAGGGCTTTGAACATTCAGTACTTC. It encodes CASSMDRALNIQYF. The chain recombines TRBV5-1 with TRBJ2-4; 8 positions agree with TRBD1. Germline lookup yields CDR1 SGHRS and CDR2 YFSETQ. CDR3 length equals 14 residues. The V segment lost 4 bases and the J segment 7 bases; nucleotides outside the gene matches: 7.

The chain couples TRBV28 to TRBJ1-5, with D uncertain. The CDR3 extends over 12 amino acids. Trimming took 7 bases from V and 3 from J, leaving 7 bases between them. Germline V gives CDR1 MDHEN, CDR2 SYDVKM. CDR3 nucleotide sequence: TGTGCCAGCACCCCCAACAATCAGCCCCAGCATTTT. Protein sequence: CASTPNNQPQHF.

This sequence joins TRBV6-1 and TRBJ2-3; 12 bases are shared with TRBD2. With V trimmed by 0 bases and J by 3 bases, 7 bases remained unmatched. This CDR3 contains 18 residues. CDR1 is MNHNS, CDR2 SASEGT, per germline. This CDR3 is CASSEAVPLAGGTDTQYF. The DNA of the CDR3 is TGTGCCAGCAGTGAAGCGGTCCCACTAGCGGGAGGTACAGATACGCAGTATTTT.

CDR3 protein: CAISESSGTSAQKQETQYF. For the CDR3, the DNA is TGTGCCATCAGTGAGTCGTCCGGGACTAGCGCTCAGAAACAAGAGACCCAGTACTTC. The genes are TRBV10-3 and TRBJ2-5; 10 bases match TRBD2. In germline, CDR1 is ENHRY, CDR2 SYGVKD. Trimming cost V 0 bases and J 2 bases; bases outside gene matches: 12. This CDR3 spans 19 amino acids.

The rearrangement uses TRBV28 and TRBJ1-3, with D possibly TRBD1 on 6 matching bases. V lost 7 bases and J lost 0, with 16 bases in between. The CDR3 is 16 amino acids. Looked up from germline, CDR1 is MDHEN and CDR2 is SYDVKM. The chain's CDR3 is CASNHRGLRSGNTIYF. In nucleotides, the CDR3 is TGTGCCAGCAACCATAGGGGGTTACGCTCTGGAAACACCATATATTTT.

This clone was counted between two and nine times. The chain is built from TRBV27 and TRBJ2-5, with TRBD2 matching 7 bases. Germline loops: CDR1 MNHEY, CDR2 SMNVEV (reference sequence). V gave up 4 bases and J gave up 6 bases; unmatched junction bases: 11. This CDR3 has 15 amino acids. The CDR3 coding sequence is TGTGCCAGCAGTTCCCCATTCAGCGGGACCAAGACCCAGTACTTC. Translated: CASSSPFSGTKTQYF.

This clone was detected only once. The chain links TRBV19 to TRBJ2-1, with D maybe TRBD2 (6 bases). The CDR3 has 10 residues. CDR1 LNHDA and CDR2 SQIVND come from the germline V gene (reference sequence). V lost 8 bases to trimming and J lost 7 bases, with 6 bases between them. The CDR3 sequence is CASGGNEQFF. In DNA, the CDR3 is TGTGCCAGTGGGGGGAATGAGCAGTTCTTC.

The rearrangement links TRBV6-5 to TRBJ2-3, with D possibly TRBD2 on 6 matching bases. The V end was cut by 8 bases, the J end by 2 bases, with 17 bases between. CDR1 MNHEY and CDR2 SVGAGI come from the germline V gene. CDR3 length: 15 residues. The CDR3 reads CASEKPGLDTDTQYF. The CDR3 DNA reads TGTGCCAGCGAGAAGCCGGGACTTGACACAGATACGCAGTATTTT.

The rearrangement uses TRBV19 and TRBJ1-1, with D maybe TRBD1 (6 bases). This CDR3 spans 15 amino acids. The germline V gene has CDR1 LNHDA and CDR2 SQIVND (reference sequence). Trimming pared 3 bases from V and 1 base from J, leaving 12 bases between. CDR3 DNA sequence: TGTGCCAGTAGTATTACAGGGCCAAAGAACACTGAAGCTTTCTTT. Amino acid sequence: CASSITGPKNTEAFF. Full variable domain (remainder filled in from reference TRBV19 and TRBJ1-1): DGGITQSPKYLFRKEGQNVTLSCEQNLNHDAMYWYRQDPGQGLRLIYYSQIVNDFQKGDIAEGYSVSREKKESFPLTVTSAQKNPTAFYLCASSITGPKNTEAFFGQGTRLTVV.

This chain uses TRBV6-5 with TRBJ1-2; 8 nucleotides match TRBD1. The CDR3 sequence is 14 residues long. The ends lost 9 bases at V and 4 bases at J; junction bases unmatched: 10. Germline V lookup: CDR1 MNHEY, CDR2 SVGAGI. The CDR3 bases are TGTGCCAGTTCGACAGGGGAAAACCGCTATGGCTACACCTTC. Translation gives CASSTGENRYGYTF.

This clone was detected only a few times. The chain is built from TRBV5-1 and TRBJ2-3; 7 nucleotides match TRBD1. CDR3 size: 18 residues. With V trimmed by 0 bases and J by 6 bases, 16 bases remained unmatched. Germline CDR1 is SGHRS and CDR2 is YFSETQ. The CDR3 DNA sequence: TGCGCCAGCAGCTTGGTCGGGACAGCACTATCACCTTGGGATACGCAGTATTTT. Translated: CASSLVGTALSPWDTQYF. Complete variable domain (other parts from reference TRBV5-1 and TRBJ2-3): KAGVTQTPRYLIKTRGQQVTLSCSPISGHRSVSWYQQTPGQGLQFLFEYFSETQRNKGNFPGRFSGRQFSNSRSEMNVSTLELGDSALYLCASSLVGTALSPWDTQYFGPGTRLTVL.

The rearrangement links TRBV12-3 or TRBV12-4 to TRBJ1-1, with 7 nucleotides matching TRBD1. Trimming at V came to 5 bases and at J to 6 bases, leaving 6 bases not matched to a gene. This CDR3 contains 13 residues. This chain's CDR3 is CASSRQGGPEAFF. CDR3 coding DNA: TGTGCCAGCAGTAGACAGGGTGGCCCTGAAGCTTTCTTT.

This sequence joins TRBV10-1 and TRBJ2-7; no definite D call. V shed 3 bases and J shed 1 base, with 7 bases lying between them. CDR3 length: 13 residues. The germline CDR1 and CDR2 sequences are WNHNN and SYGVQD (reference sequence). The CDR3 spells CASSDQISYEQYF. CDR3 in DNA: TGCGCCAGCAGTGACCAGATATCCTACGAGCAGTACTTC.

This rearrangement joins TRBV10-2 to TRBJ2-7; D remains ambiguous. The CDR3 has 14 residues. From germline, CDR1 is WSHSY and CDR2 SAAADI. V dropped 7 bases and J dropped 1 base, with 14 bases sitting between them. The CDR3 is CASNSGLPSYEQYF. The CDR3 DNA reads TGCGCCAGCAACTCCGGGTTACCTTCCTACGAGCAGTACTTC.

J is TRBJ1-6 and V is TRBV28; the D is unclear. This CDR3 is 12 amino acids long. Trimming cost V 4 bases and J 7 bases, with 5 bases left between them. Per the germline V gene, CDR1 is MDHEN and CDR2 is SYDVKM. The CDR3 coding sequence is TGTGCCAGCAGTTCAGGAAATTCACCCCTCCACTTT. It encodes CASSSGNSPLHF. The variable domain in full, completed from reference TRBV28 and TRBJ1-6, reads DVKVTQSSRYLVKRTGEKVFLECVQDMDHENMFWYRQDPGLGLRLIYFSYDVKMKEKGDIPEGYSVSREKKERFSLILESASTNQTSMYLCASSSGNSPLHFGNGTRLTVT.

The sample holds one count of this clone. This sequence joins TRBV2 and TRBJ1-5; D perhaps matches TRBD1 (5 bases). V lost 4 bases to trimming and J lost 5 bases, with 18 bases between them. CDR3 length: 16 residues. Germline assignment: CDR1 SNHLY and CDR2 FYNNEI. Here the CDR3 reads CASSAFVRGGDQPQHF. DNA of the CDR3: TGTGCCAGCAGTGCGTTCGTAAGGGGAGGGGATCAGCCCCAGCATTTT.

The chain couples TRBV6-5 to TRBJ2-7, with D possibly being TRBD2 (6 bases). The V end was cut by 8 bases, the J end by 3 bases, with 11 bases between. Germline V gives CDR1 MNHEY, CDR2 SVGAGI. The CDR3 spans 12 residues. The DNA for the CDR3 is TGTGCCAGCCGGACTACCTACTACGAGCAGTACTTC. Translation: CASRTTYYEQYF.

This sequence joins TRBV4-2 and TRBJ1-2, with 10 positions matching TRBD1. This CDR3 contains 19 residues. Losses at the gene ends were 0 bases for V and 0 bases for J; bases not matched to a gene: 10. Germline V CDR1 and CDR2: LGHNA, YNFKEQ. The CDR3: CASSQDAATGGLANYGYTF. The CDR3 DNA reads as TGTGCCAGCAGCCAAGATGCAGCGACAGGGGGCTTAGCTAACTATGGCTACACCTTC.

The chain is built from TRBV18 and TRBJ1-5, with 7 bases aligning to TRBD1. The CDR3 loop spans 14 amino acids. V gave up 3 bases and J gave up 5 bases; unmatched junction bases: 4. The germline V gene has CDR1 KGHSH and CDR2 LQKENI. The chain's CDR3 is CASSPVQGDQPQHF. The CDR3 nucleotides are TGTGCCAGCTCACCTGTCCAGGGGGATCAGCCCCAGCATTTT.

The chain carries TRBV6-2 or TRBV6-3 and TRBJ2-3, with TRBD2 matching over 15 bases. Per germline, CDR1 MNHEY and CDR2 SVGEGT. The CDR3 totals 15 residues. The V segment lost 4 bases and the J segment 4 bases; nucleotides outside the gene matches: 0. The CDR3 region has the DNA TGTGCCAGCAGTTGGACTAGCGGGGGGGCAGATACGCAGTATTTT. Residues: CASSWTSGGADTQYF.

The chain carries TRBV3-1 (or the pseudogene TRBV3-2) and TRBJ2-4; 7 bases are shared with TRBD2. The CDR3 totals 14 residues. CDR1 and CDR2 (germline): LGHDT, YNNKEL (reference sequence). V lost 8 bases and J lost 0; bases outside the gene matches: 4. The CDR3 region has the DNA TGTGCCAGCCGGGAGCGGGGAGCCAAAAACATTCAGTACTTC. It codes for CASRERGAKNIQYF.

This chain uses TRBV5-5 with TRBJ1-2, with D uncertain. The CDR3 spans 14 residues. Germline V lookup: CDR1 SGHKS, CDR2 YYEKEE (reference sequence). The ends were cut back, 4 bases at V and 2 bases at J, with 12 bases in the middle. For the CDR3, the DNA is TGTGCCAGCAGCCTTGCGCCCGGGAACTATGGCTACACCTTC. This translates into CASSLAPGNYGYTF.

The chain employs TRBV4-1 and TRBJ2-7, with 9 bases aligning to TRBD2. This CDR3 comprises 15 residues. J lost 6 bases, V lost 1 base, and 7 bases had no gene match. Germline V lookup: CDR1 MGHRA, CDR2 YSYEKL. The CDR3: CASSQVVAGEGEQYF. The CDR3 DNA sequence: TGCGCCAGCAGCCAAGTAGTAGCGGGAGAGGGCGAGCAGTACTTC.

This chain's CDR3 is CASSVGGRETQYF. CDR3 DNA sequence: TGTGCCAGCAGCGTAGGGGGCAGAGAGACCCAGTACTTC. The chain recombines TRBV9 with TRBJ2-5, with TRBD1 as a possible D gene (5 bases). The CDR3 covers 13 residues. Germline V gene data show CDR1 as SGDLS and CDR2 as YYNGEE. Trimming removed 0 bases at V and 4 bases at J, with 7 bases between.

This chain uses TRBV5-4 with TRBJ2-2; D possibly corresponds to TRBD1 (7 bases). The CDR3 covers 14 residues. V dropped 4 bases and J dropped 4 bases, with 11 bases sitting between them. Germline CDR1 is SGHNT and CDR2 is YYREEE (reference sequence). CDR3 sequence (DNA): TGTGCCAGCAGCGGACAGGAGGGCACCGGGGAGCTGTTTTTT. Its translation: CASSGQEGTGELFF.

The rearrangement links TRBV2 to TRBJ2-1; D unclear. The CDR3 contains 11 residues. V dropped 5 bases and J dropped 4 bases, with 3 bases sitting between them. Germline CDR1 SNHLY, CDR2 FYNNEI. Here the CDR3 reads CASSYYNEQFF. The CDR3 DNA reads TGTGCCAGCAGTTATTACAATGAGCAGTTCTTC.

This clone was seen a handful of times. The chain joins TRBV5-6 to TRBJ2-6; 10 positions agree with TRBD1. The trim removed 0 bases at V and 3 bases at J, leaving 6 bases unmatched. CDR1 and CDR2 from the germline V gene are SGHDT and YYEEEE. The CDR3 sequence is 18 residues long. CDR3 residues: CASSLGRQGALGANVLTF. Here the CDR3 DNA reads TGTGCCAGCAGCTTGGGGAGACAGGGGGCGCTTGGGGCCAACGTCCTGACTTTC.

This clone has more than one count but fewer than ten. V usage is TRBV19 and J usage is TRBJ1-5; 9 bases fit TRBD1. The CDR3 totals 16 residues. The V segment lost 5 bases and the J segment 3 bases; nucleotides outside the gene matches: 8. Germline CDR1 reads LNHDA; CDR2 reads SQIVND (reference sequence). As DNA, the CDR3 is TGTGCCAGTAGTGACCCAGGGACAGGGTCCAATCAGCCCCAGCATTTT. It specifies CASSDPGTGSNQPQHF.